This is a list of T cell receptor beta chains from one sample in a study of blood T cells in healthy people across ages. TCRdb fed the 5' RACE reads into MiXCR, producing one record per CDR3 protein. The sample has 250,000 to 300,000 distinct CDR3 sequences; 25% to 30% are singletons. Sequencing input: blood. The receptors here all came from a woman aged 70-85 years in good health. Both conserved end residues are part of each CDR3. The order of the fields is J gene, clone size, D gene, V gene, CDR3 DNA, CDR3 protein. A D gene is named only where the DNA matches it firmly. Not all rows give a size; the values are once, few, many and, for expanded clones, a class.

j_call: TRBJ1-5; clone_size: few; d_call: -; v_call: TRBV10-3; cdr3_nt: TGTGCCATCAGCTCCGGGACGGCGAGGAATCAGCCCCAGCATTTT; cdr3_aa: CAISSGTARNQPQHF
j_call: TRBJ2-1; clone_size: -; d_call: -; v_call: TRBV5-5; cdr3_nt: TGTGCCAGCAGCTACGTGGGACGGAGGAACGACCAGTTCTTC; cdr3_aa: CASSYVGRRNDQFF
j_call: TRBJ2-5; clone_size: once; d_call: -; v_call: TRBV7-2; cdr3_nt: TGTGCCAGCAGGGCCGGGAAGGGAACCCGCCAAGAGACCCAGTACTTC; cdr3_aa: CASRAGKGTRQETQYF
j_call: TRBJ2-7; clone_size: -; d_call: -; v_call: TRBV5-1; cdr3_nt: TGCGCCAGCAGAGGAGGGGCAGCCGGTTCGTACGAGCAGTACTTC; cdr3_aa: CASRGGAAGSYEQYF
j_call: TRBJ2-1; clone_size: -; d_call: TRBD1; v_call: TRBV7-3; cdr3_nt: TGTGCCAGCAGCCCCGGGGGGACAGGGGCGTACAATGAGCAGTTCTTC; cdr3_aa: CASSPGGTGAYNEQFF
j_call: TRBJ2-1; clone_size: -; d_call: TRBD1; v_call: TRBV18; cdr3_nt: TGTGCCAGCTCACCAACCGGGACAGATAACGGTGAGCAGTTCTTC; cdr3_aa: CASSPTGTDNGEQFF
j_call: TRBJ1-1; clone_size: few; d_call: -; v_call: TRBV4-3; cdr3_nt: TGCGCCAGCAGCCAAGAGAGAGGGGAGGGTACTGAAGCTTTCTTT; cdr3_aa: CASSQERGEGTEAFF
j_call: TRBJ1-6; clone_size: many; d_call: TRBD1; v_call: TRBV27; cdr3_nt: TGTGCCAGCAGATCCGACAGGGTAGGGATTTCACCCCTCCACTTT; cdr3_aa: CASRSDRVGISPLHF
j_call: TRBJ2-3; clone_size: -; d_call: -; v_call: TRBV20-1; cdr3_nt: TGCAGTGCTAACCTACAGGAGGAAAATACGCAGTATTTT; cdr3_aa: CSANLQEENTQYF
j_call: TRBJ1-2; clone_size: few; d_call: -; v_call: TRBV4-2; cdr3_nt: TGTGCCAGCAGCCGGGCAGAGATGGCCTATGGCTACACCTTC; cdr3_aa: CASSRAEMAYGYTF
j_call: TRBJ2-5; clone_size: -; d_call: TRBD2; v_call: TRBV11-2; cdr3_nt: TGTGCCAGCAGCTTGACTAGCGGGAGAGAAGAGACCCAGTACTTC; cdr3_aa: CASSLTSGREETQYF
j_call: TRBJ1-1; clone_size: -; d_call: TRBD1; v_call: TRBV29-1; cdr3_nt: TGCAGCGCCACCCACAGGGGGCGGGATACTGAAGCTTTCTTT; cdr3_aa: CSATHRGRDTEAFF
j_call: TRBJ2-2; clone_size: -; d_call: TRBD2; v_call: TRBV5-1; cdr3_nt: TGCGCCAGCACCGGACTAGCGGGAACGAACACCGGGGAGCTGCTTTTT; cdr3_aa: CASTGLAGTNTGELLF
j_call: TRBJ2-4; clone_size: many; d_call: -; v_call: TRBV29-1; cdr3_nt: TGCAGCGTTGAAGAATGGGGGCCGGGGGGCAAAAACATTCAGTACTTC; cdr3_aa: CSVEEWGPGGKNIQYF
j_call: TRBJ2-1; clone_size: -; d_call: -; v_call: TRBV11-2; cdr3_nt: TGTGCCAGCGGCTTAGTCGAGCGGAACAATGAGCAGTTCTTC; cdr3_aa: CASGLVERNNEQFF
j_call: TRBJ2-3; clone_size: -; d_call: TRBD2; v_call: TRBV6-2/TRBV6-3; cdr3_nt: TGTGCCAGCGCAGGACTAGTGTCAGATACGCAGTATTTT; cdr3_aa: CASAGLVSDTQYF
j_call: TRBJ2-1; clone_size: -; d_call: -; v_call: TRBV6-5; cdr3_nt: TGTGCCAGCAGTTACTACAAACTAGCCGACAATGAGCAGTTCTTC; cdr3_aa: CASSYYKLADNEQFF
j_call: TRBJ2-5; clone_size: few; d_call: -; v_call: TRBV29-1; cdr3_nt: TGCAGCGCCGGATGGGGTGGGGAGACCCAGTACTTC; cdr3_aa: CSAGWGGETQYF
j_call: TRBJ2-3; clone_size: -; d_call: -; v_call: TRBV18; cdr3_nt: TGTGCCAGCTCACCACGTTTAGGAGCCGGCACAGATACGCAGTATTTT; cdr3_aa: CASSPRLGAGTDTQYF
j_call: TRBJ2-5; clone_size: -; d_call: -; v_call: TRBV7-2; cdr3_nt: TGTGCCAGCAGCCCACCAGGTTCAGTGGGGACCCAGTACTTC; cdr3_aa: CASSPPGSVGTQYF
j_call: TRBJ2-7; clone_size: -; d_call: TRBD2; v_call: TRBV14; cdr3_nt: TGTGCCAGCAGCCACCGGGGAATAGCGGGAGACGGCGAGCAGTACTTC; cdr3_aa: CASSHRGIAGDGEQYF
j_call: TRBJ1-2; clone_size: few; d_call: -; v_call: TRBV4-2; cdr3_nt: TGTGCCAGCAGCCAAGACGGCACAGCTACTAACTATGGCTACACCTTC; cdr3_aa: CASSQDGTATNYGYTF
j_call: TRBJ2-7; clone_size: -; d_call: TRBD1; v_call: TRBV10-3; cdr3_nt: TGTGCCACCAGTGGGTGGACAGGGGACCCCTACGAGCAGTACTTC; cdr3_aa: CATSGWTGDPYEQYF
j_call: TRBJ2-7; clone_size: -; d_call: TRBD2; v_call: TRBV7-2; cdr3_nt: TGTGCCAGCAGCAGGACTAGCGGGGTCTACGAGCAGTACTTC; cdr3_aa: CASSRTSGVYEQYF
j_call: TRBJ2-7; clone_size: -; d_call: TRBD2; v_call: TRBV20-1; cdr3_nt: TGCAGTGCTAGCATACTAGCGCCCGAGGGCTACGAGCAGTACTTC; cdr3_aa: CSASILAPEGYEQYF
j_call: TRBJ2-5; clone_size: -; d_call: TRBD1; v_call: TRBV28; cdr3_nt: TGTGCCAGCAGATTGACAGGGAAAGAGACCCAGTACTTC; cdr3_aa: CASRLTGKETQYF
j_call: TRBJ2-1; clone_size: few; d_call: TRBD2; v_call: TRBV5-1; cdr3_nt: TGCGCCAGCAGATCCAGCGGGAGGGCCGGTGAGCAGTTCTTC; cdr3_aa: CASRSSGRAGEQFF
j_call: TRBJ2-1; clone_size: few; d_call: -; v_call: TRBV28; cdr3_nt: TGTGCCAGCGGGCTGACCCCTTCCTACAATGAGCAGTTCTTC; cdr3_aa: CASGLTPSYNEQFF
j_call: TRBJ2-5; clone_size: -; d_call: -; v_call: TRBV7-2; cdr3_nt: TGTGCCAGCAGCTTAGGTTCGACCATACGAGAGACCCAGTACTTC; cdr3_aa: CASSLGSTIRETQYF
j_call: TRBJ1-6; clone_size: -; d_call: -; v_call: TRBV15; cdr3_nt: TGTGCCACCAGCAGCGCCTTCGGGACGGTTAATTCACCCCTCCACTTT; cdr3_aa: CATSSAFGTVNSPLHF
j_call: TRBJ2-2; clone_size: -; d_call: TRBD1; v_call: TRBV20-1; cdr3_nt: TGCAGTGCTAGAGATCCCACCTCAGGGACAGCAAACACCGGGGAGCTGTTTTTT; cdr3_aa: CSARDPTSGTANTGELFF
j_call: TRBJ1-4; clone_size: -; d_call: -; v_call: TRBV14; cdr3_nt: TGTGCCAGCAGCCAAGAGTGGGGCGGTAATGAAAAACTGTTTTTT; cdr3_aa: CASSQEWGGNEKLFF
j_call: TRBJ2-1; clone_size: -; d_call: -; v_call: TRBV2; cdr3_nt: TGTGCCAGCATTAATGTGGATGAGCAGTTCTTC; cdr3_aa: CASINVDEQFF
j_call: TRBJ1-4; clone_size: few; d_call: TRBD1; v_call: TRBV5-1; cdr3_nt: TGCGCCAGCAGCCTCGGACAGGATGAAAAACTGTTTTTT; cdr3_aa: CASSLGQDEKLFF
j_call: TRBJ1-1; clone_size: few; d_call: -; v_call: TRBV29-1; cdr3_nt: TGCAGCGTTGTCGGCGCTGGAGGTGAAGCTTTCTTT; cdr3_aa: CSVVGAGGEAFF
j_call: TRBJ2-7; clone_size: few; d_call: -; v_call: TRBV28; cdr3_nt: TGTGCCAGCAGCCCCTACTCAACTGGCTACGAGCAGTACTTC; cdr3_aa: CASSPYSTGYEQYF
j_call: TRBJ1-3; clone_size: -; d_call: -; v_call: TRBV7-9; cdr3_nt: TGTGCCAGCAGCTTAGTGCGGGCTGGAAACACCGTATATTTT; cdr3_aa: CASSLVRAGNTVYF
j_call: TRBJ2-7; clone_size: -; d_call: TRBD2; v_call: TRBV20-1; cdr3_nt: TGCAGTGCCGTCGGCCCGGGGGGGCTCCCTTACGAGCAGTACTTC; cdr3_aa: CSAVGPGGLPYEQYF
j_call: TRBJ1-4; clone_size: many; d_call: -; v_call: TRBV20-1; cdr3_nt: TGCAGTGCTAGAGGAAGAACTAATGAAAAACTGTTTTTT; cdr3_aa: CSARGRTNEKLFF
j_call: TRBJ1-4; clone_size: -; d_call: -; v_call: TRBV18; cdr3_nt: TGTGCCAGCTCGTTCAATGGAGCCGAAAAACTGTTTTTT; cdr3_aa: CASSFNGAEKLFF
j_call: TRBJ2-1; clone_size: many; d_call: -; v_call: TRBV7-2; cdr3_nt: TGTGCCAGCAGCTTATCAGGACGCTTCTACAATGAGCAGTTCTTC; cdr3_aa: CASSLSGRFYNEQFF
j_call: TRBJ1-1; clone_size: few; d_call: -; v_call: TRBV20-1; cdr3_nt: TGCAGTGCTAGACAGACAGAGGGTGAAGCTTTCTTT; cdr3_aa: CSARQTEGEAFF
j_call: TRBJ2-5; clone_size: -; d_call: TRBD1; v_call: TRBV5-1; cdr3_nt: TGCGCCAGCAGCTTGGCCGATGGGACAGGGAGAGAGACCCAGTACTTC; cdr3_aa: CASSLADGTGRETQYF
j_call: TRBJ2-5; clone_size: many; d_call: -; v_call: TRBV24-1; cdr3_nt: TGTGCCACCAGTGCGGCAGGGGCGAGGGAGCAGTACTTC; cdr3_aa: CATSAAGAREQYF
j_call: TRBJ2-2; clone_size: -; d_call: -; v_call: TRBV28; cdr3_nt: TGTGCCAGCAGGGGAGCCTTAAACACCGGGGAGCTGTTTTTT; cdr3_aa: CASRGALNTGELFF
j_call: TRBJ2-7; clone_size: many; d_call: TRBD1; v_call: TRBV7-6; cdr3_nt: TGTGCCAGCAGCTTAACAGGGGGAGTCTACGAGCAGTACTTC; cdr3_aa: CASSLTGGVYEQYF
j_call: TRBJ2-3; clone_size: -; d_call: -; v_call: TRBV5-5; cdr3_nt: TGTGCTAGCAGCTTGGAGGTTGGCACAGATACGCAGTATTTT; cdr3_aa: CASSLEVGTDTQYF
j_call: TRBJ2-4; clone_size: -; d_call: TRBD1; v_call: TRBV3-1; cdr3_nt: TGTGCCAGCAGCCAAACCACAGGGGGCAGGGACATTCAGTACTTC; cdr3_aa: CASSQTTGGRDIQYF
j_call: TRBJ2-1; clone_size: -; d_call: TRBD2; v_call: TRBV5-1; cdr3_nt: TGCGCCAGCAGCGTTTCTAGCGGGAGTCGGAATGAGCAGTTCTTC; cdr3_aa: CASSVSSGSRNEQFF
j_call: TRBJ2-7; clone_size: -; d_call: TRBD2; v_call: TRBV28; cdr3_nt: TGTGCCAGCAGTTTTACCTACCTCGTAGGCGGGAGGAGGTACGAGCAGTACTTC; cdr3_aa: CASSFTYLVGGRRYEQYF
j_call: TRBJ2-1; clone_size: -; d_call: -; v_call: TRBV28; cdr3_nt: TGTGCCAGCAGTTGGAGCTACCATTCCTACAATGAGCAGTTCTTC; cdr3_aa: CASSWSYHSYNEQFF
j_call: TRBJ2-7; clone_size: -; d_call: TRBD1; v_call: TRBV7-6; cdr3_nt: TGTGCCAGCAGCCAAGGGACAGCCCACGAGCAGTACTTC; cdr3_aa: CASSQGTAHEQYF
j_call: TRBJ2-1; clone_size: few; d_call: -; v_call: TRBV18; cdr3_nt: TGTGCCAGCTCACGCGTCCGAGACAGAACCATCAATGAGCAGTTCTTC; cdr3_aa: CASSRVRDRTINEQFF
j_call: TRBJ2-3; clone_size: -; d_call: -; v_call: TRBV20-1; cdr3_nt: TGCAGTGCTAGAGATCTGGGACTTCGCACAGATACACAGTATTTT; cdr3_aa: CSARDLGLRTDTQYF
j_call: TRBJ1-6; clone_size: -; d_call: -; v_call: TRBV9; cdr3_nt: TGTGCCAGCAGCCCGACACAGGGATCACCCCTCCACTTT; cdr3_aa: CASSPTQGSPLHF